The source of this TCR beta chain is a study of Graves' ophthalmopathy and Graves' hyperthyroidism. Study-level information: The blood sample was drawn at first diagnosis and before any treatment.

Per germline, CDR1 WSHSY and CDR2 SAAADI. The CDR3 has 14 residues. Study-wide results and caveats: Ophthalmopathy progression was predicted by the model at just over 70% sensitivity and 72.22% specificity.

In this sample, this clonotype turned up many times. The antigen is unknown. Germline and junction disagree at one end, which may indicate a read error. TCR beta CDR3 regions were amplified from RNA transcripts. First-round RT-PCR employed HTBI primers, with a second-round multiplex PCR after it. A single record per CDR3 protein comes from TCRdb applying MiXCR to the multiplex PCR reads. The data show 300,000 to 500,000 distinct CDR3 sequences, with 15% seen just once and about 7.3% held by the top ten. Stable hyperthyroid donors showed no ophthalmopathy during 18 months follow-up. The chain recombines TRBV10-2 with TRBJ2-7; D tentatively fits TRBD1 or TRBD2 (5 bases each). Sequences were obtained from peripheral blood. This TCR derives from a young woman with stable Graves' hyperthyroidism. The CDR3 bases are TGCGCCAGCGGTATTACAGGAGGCGGATACGGGCAGTACTTC. It is translated as CASGITGGGYGQYF.